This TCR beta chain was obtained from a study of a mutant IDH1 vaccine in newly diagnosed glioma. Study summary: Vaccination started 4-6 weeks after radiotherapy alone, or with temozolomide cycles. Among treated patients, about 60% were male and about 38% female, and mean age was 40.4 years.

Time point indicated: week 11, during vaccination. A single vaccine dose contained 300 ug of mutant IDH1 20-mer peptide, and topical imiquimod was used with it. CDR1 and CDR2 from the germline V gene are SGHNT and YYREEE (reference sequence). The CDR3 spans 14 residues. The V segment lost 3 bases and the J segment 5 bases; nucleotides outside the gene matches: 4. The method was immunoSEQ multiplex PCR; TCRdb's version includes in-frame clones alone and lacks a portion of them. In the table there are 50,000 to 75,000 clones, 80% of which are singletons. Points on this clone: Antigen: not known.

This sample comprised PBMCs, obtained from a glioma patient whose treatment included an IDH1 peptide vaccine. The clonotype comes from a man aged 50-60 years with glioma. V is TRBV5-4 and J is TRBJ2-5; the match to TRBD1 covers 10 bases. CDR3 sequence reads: CASSSGQGWETQYF. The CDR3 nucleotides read TGTGCCAGCAGCTCGGGACAGGGGTGGGAGACCCAGTACTTC.